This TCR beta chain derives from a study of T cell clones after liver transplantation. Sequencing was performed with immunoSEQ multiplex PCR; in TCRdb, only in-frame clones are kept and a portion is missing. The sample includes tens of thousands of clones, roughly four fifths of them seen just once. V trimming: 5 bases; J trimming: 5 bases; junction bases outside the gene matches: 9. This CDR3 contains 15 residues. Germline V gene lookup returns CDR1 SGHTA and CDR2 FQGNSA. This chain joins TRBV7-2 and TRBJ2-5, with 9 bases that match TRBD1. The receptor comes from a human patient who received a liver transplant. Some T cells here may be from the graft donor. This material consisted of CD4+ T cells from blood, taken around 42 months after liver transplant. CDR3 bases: TGTGCCAGCAGCCGTCCGGGACAGGGTGGTGAGACCCAGTACTTC. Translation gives CASSRPGQGGETQYF.